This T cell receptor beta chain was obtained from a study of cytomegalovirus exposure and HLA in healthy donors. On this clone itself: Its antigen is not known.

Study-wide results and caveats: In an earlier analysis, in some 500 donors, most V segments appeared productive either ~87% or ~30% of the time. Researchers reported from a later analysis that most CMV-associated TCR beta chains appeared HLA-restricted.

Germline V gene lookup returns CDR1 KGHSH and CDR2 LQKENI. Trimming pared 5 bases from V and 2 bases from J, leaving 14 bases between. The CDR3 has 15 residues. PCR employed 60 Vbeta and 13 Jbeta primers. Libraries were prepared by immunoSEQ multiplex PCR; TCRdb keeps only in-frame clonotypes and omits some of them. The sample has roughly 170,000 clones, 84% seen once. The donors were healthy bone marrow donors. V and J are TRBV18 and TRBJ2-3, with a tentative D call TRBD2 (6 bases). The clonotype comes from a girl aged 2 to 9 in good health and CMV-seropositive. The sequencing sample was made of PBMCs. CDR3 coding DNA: TGTGCCAGCTCATCAAGGGGACTCCTCACAGATACGCAGTATTTT. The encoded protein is CASSSRGLLTDTQYF.